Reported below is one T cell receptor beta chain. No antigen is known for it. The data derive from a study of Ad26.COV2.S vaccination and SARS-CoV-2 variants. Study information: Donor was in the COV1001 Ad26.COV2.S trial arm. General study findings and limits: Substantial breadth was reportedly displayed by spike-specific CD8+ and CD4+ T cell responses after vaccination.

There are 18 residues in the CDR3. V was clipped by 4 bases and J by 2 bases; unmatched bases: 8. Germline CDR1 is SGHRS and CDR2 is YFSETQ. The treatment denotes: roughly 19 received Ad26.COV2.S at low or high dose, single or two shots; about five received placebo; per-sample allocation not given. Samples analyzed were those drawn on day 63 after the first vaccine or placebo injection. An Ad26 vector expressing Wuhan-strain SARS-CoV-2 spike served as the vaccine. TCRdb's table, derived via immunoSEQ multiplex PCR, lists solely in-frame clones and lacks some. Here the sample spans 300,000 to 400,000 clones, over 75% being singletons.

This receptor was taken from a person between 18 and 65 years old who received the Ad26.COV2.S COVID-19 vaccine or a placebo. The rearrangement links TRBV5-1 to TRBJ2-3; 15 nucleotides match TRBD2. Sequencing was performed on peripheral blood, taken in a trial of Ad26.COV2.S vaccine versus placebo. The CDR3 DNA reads TGCGCCAGCAGCCTAGCCGGGACTAGCGGGGGGTCCACAGATACGCAGTATTTT. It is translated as CASSLAGTSGGSTDTQYF.